This T cell receptor (beta chain) was captured by sequencing in a study of blood T cell repertoires in COVID-19. Study summary: Samples of COVID-19 (acute and convalescent) were obtained from the United States, Italy and Spain. PBMCs, B-cell-depleted T cells, or T cells provided the cDNA or gDNA that made up the material.

In the original analysis: Reference gene primer amplification gave nucleated cell count estimates. Assay used: immunoSEQ multiplex PCR; TCRdb lists only in-frame clones, some missing. V and J calls and clone size follow that table, whereas D and trimming were derived from the DNA. Of some 80,000 clones in the sample, about nine tenths are singletons; the top ten hold roughly 0.78%. Sample: peripheral blood. The TCR originated in a woman older than 75 with acute or convalescent COVID-19.

The CDR3 protein is CASRRRTGGGEKLFF. The CDR3 bases are TGTGCCAGCAGAAGAAGGACAGGGGGTGGTGAAAAACTGTTTTTT. The chain joins TRBV28 to TRBJ1-4; 10 positions match TRBD1. J lost 7 bases, V lost 6 bases, and 8 bases had no gene match. The CDR3 has 15 residues. From germline, CDR1 is MDHEN and CDR2 SYDVKM.